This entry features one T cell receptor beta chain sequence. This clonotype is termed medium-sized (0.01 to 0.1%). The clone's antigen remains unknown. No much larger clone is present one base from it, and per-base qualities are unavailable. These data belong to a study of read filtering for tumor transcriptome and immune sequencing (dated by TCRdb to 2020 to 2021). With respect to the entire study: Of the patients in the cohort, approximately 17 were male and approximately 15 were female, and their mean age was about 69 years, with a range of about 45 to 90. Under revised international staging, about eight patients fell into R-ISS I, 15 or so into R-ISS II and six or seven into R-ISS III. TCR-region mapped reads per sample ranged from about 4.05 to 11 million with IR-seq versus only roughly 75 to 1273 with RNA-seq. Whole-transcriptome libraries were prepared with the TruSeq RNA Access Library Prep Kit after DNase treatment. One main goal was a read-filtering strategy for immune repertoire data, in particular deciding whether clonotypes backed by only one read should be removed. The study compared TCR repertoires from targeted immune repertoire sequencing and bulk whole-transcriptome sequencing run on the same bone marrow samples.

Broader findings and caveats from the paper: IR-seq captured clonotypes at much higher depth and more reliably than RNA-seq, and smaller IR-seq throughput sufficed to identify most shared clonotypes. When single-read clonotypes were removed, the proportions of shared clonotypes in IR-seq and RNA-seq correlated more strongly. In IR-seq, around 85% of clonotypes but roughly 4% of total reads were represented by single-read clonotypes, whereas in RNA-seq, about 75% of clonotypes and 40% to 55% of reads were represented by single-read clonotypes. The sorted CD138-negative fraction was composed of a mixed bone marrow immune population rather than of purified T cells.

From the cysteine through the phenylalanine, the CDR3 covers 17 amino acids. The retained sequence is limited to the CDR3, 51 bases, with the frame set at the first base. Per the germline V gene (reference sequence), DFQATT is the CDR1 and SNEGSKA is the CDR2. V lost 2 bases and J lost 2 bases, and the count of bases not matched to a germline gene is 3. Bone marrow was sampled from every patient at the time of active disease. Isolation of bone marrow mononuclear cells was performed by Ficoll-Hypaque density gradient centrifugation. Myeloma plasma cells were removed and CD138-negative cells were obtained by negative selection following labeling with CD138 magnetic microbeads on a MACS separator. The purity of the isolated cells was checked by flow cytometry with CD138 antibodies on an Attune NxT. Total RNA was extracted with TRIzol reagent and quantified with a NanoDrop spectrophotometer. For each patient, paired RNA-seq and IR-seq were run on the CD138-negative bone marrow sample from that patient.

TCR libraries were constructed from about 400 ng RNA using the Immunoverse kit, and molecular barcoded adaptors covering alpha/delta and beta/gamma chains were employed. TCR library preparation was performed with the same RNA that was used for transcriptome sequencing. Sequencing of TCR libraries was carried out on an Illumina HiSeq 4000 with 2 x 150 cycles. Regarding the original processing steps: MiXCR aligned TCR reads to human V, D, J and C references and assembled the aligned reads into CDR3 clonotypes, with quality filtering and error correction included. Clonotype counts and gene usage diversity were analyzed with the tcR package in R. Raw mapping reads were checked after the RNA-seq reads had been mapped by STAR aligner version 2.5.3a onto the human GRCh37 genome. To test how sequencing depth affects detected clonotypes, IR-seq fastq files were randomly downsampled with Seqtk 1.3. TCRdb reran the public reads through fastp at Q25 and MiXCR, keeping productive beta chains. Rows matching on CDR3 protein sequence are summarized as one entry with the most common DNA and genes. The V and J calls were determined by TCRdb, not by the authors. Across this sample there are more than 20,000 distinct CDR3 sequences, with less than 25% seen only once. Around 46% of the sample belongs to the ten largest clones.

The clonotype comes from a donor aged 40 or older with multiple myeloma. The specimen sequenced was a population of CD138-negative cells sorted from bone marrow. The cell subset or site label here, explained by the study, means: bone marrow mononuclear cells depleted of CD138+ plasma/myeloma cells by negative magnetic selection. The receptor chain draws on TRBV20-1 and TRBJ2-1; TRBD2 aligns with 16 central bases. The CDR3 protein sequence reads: CSARPGTSGGAYNEQFF. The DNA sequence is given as TGCAGTGCTAGACCTGGGACTAGCGGGGGGGCCTACAATGAGCAGTTCTTC.